This record covers a single TCR beta chain. CDR3 length: 14 residues. Germline CDR1 reads SGHTA; CDR2 reads FQGNSA. Trimming shortened V by 5 bases and J by 4 bases, and 14 bases separated the two germline ends. These data come from a study of T cell changes during pregnancy in multiple sclerosis. Sequencing used immunoSEQ multiplex PCR; TCRdb keeps in-frame clones, though not all of them. The sample carries about 61,000 clones, approximately 90% recorded once. Sequenced material: peripheral blood, taken in the first trimester of pregnancy. This clonotype was obtained from a female donor in good health, enrolled as a control in a pregnancy study. The chain couples TRBV7-2 to TRBJ1-2; D is perhaps TRBD1 (6 bases). The CDR3 loop reads CASSQGGQGYGYTF. The CDR3 region has the DNA TGTGCCAGCAGCCAAGGGGGTCAGGGCTATGGCTACACCTTC.